This TCR beta chain was documented in a study of regulatory T cells in long-lasting Graves disease. Study-level findings and limits: Among samples with persistent disease, TRBV28, TRBJ1-2 and TRBJ2-5 were favored.

The table lists this clonotype with a few counts. Its antigen is unknown. Relying on iRepertoire HTBI primers and Arm-PCR of CDR3 regions, the team built TCR beta libraries. TCRdb passed the multiplex PCR reads through MiXCR, listing each CDR3 protein once. Seen here are under 700,000 distinct CDR3 sequences, 15% to 20% observed once, and the top ten hold 25%. Noted time point: newly diagnosed GD, antithyroid drugs for less than 3 months. Construction of the TCR library relied on RNA isolated from PBMCs. In germline, CDR1 is DFQATT, CDR2 SNEGSKA (reference sequence). The CDR3 totals 13 residues. V lost 3 bases, J lost 3 bases, and 11 bases lay in between. These data were likewise used in another study, on T cells in Graves' hyperthyroidism and ophthalmopathy.

This chain connects TRBV20-1 to TRBJ1-2; a possible D gene is TRBD1 (5 bases). This clonotype originated in a woman between 40 and 65 years old with Graves disease. The sample here was peripheral blood mononuclear cells (PBMCs), taken at new diagnosis, from a patient treated with antithyroid drugs. CDR3 protein: CSARQGLHYGYTF. The CDR3 DNA follows: TGCAGTGCTAGGCAGGGTTTGCACTATGGCTACACCTTC.